This T cell receptor (beta chain) was recovered during a study of TIL therapy for anti-PD-1-resistant metastatic lung cancer. Time point of the sample: pre-treatment sample, taken before nivolumab and TIL therapy. Most excised metastases sampled were pleural nodules or supraclavicular lymph nodes. The immunoSEQ assay was v3. TCRdb keeps only in-frame clones here, not all; method: immunoSEQ multiplex PCR. The sample lists more than 90,000 clones; about two thirds were seen once. The sequence was collected from a person aged 25-80 years with non-small cell lung cancer. Sample: tumor tissue, taken at baseline.

The DNA of the CDR3 is TGTGCCAGCAGCTACGGGGGCCCGAGGTACTTC. Translating gives CASSYGGPRYF. V and J are TRBV12-3 or TRBV12-4 and TRBJ2-7; D could derive from TRBD1 or TRBD2 (6 bases each). V was pared by 6 bases and J by 12 bases, with 15 bases between. The CDR3 extends over 11 amino acids.